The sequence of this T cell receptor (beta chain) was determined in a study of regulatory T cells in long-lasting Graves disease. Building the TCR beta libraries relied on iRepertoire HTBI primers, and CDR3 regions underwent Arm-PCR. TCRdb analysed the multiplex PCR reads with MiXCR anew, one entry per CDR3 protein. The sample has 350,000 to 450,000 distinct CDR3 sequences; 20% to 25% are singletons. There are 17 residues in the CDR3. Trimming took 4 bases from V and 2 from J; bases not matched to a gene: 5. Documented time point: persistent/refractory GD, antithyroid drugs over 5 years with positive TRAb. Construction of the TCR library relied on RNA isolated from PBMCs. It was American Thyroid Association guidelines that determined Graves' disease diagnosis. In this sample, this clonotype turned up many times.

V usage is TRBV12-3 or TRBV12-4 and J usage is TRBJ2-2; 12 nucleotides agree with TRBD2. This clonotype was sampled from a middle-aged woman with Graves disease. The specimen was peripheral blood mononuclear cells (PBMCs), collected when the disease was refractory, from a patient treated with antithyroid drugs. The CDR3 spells CASSSGTSGLNTGELFF. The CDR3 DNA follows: TGTGCCAGCAGTTCCGGGACTAGCGGGCTTAACACCGGGGAGCTGTTTTTT.